This T cell receptor (beta chain) originates from a study of T cell responses to AZD1222 COVID-19 vaccine. Germline CDR1 reads SQVTM; CDR2 reads ANQGSEA. Trimming took 4 bases from V and 1 from J; bases not matched to a gene: 5. This CDR3 comprises 14 residues. The data were produced by immunoSEQ multiplex PCR, yet TCRdb's version contains in-frame clones alone and is incomplete. There are over 130,000 clones in the sample; roughly nine tenths occur only once, and 7.5% lies in the top ten. V usage is TRBV29-1 and J usage is TRBJ2-7; 9 bases agree with TRBD2. The sequences come from peripheral blood, collected 28 days after the second dose of the MenACWY control vaccine. The receptor was derived from an adult who received the MenACWY meningococcal vaccine as a control. CDR3 loop: CSVASSGVSYEQYF. The CDR3 DNA follows: TGCAGCGTTGCCTCTAGCGGGGTTTCCTACGAGCAGTACTTC.